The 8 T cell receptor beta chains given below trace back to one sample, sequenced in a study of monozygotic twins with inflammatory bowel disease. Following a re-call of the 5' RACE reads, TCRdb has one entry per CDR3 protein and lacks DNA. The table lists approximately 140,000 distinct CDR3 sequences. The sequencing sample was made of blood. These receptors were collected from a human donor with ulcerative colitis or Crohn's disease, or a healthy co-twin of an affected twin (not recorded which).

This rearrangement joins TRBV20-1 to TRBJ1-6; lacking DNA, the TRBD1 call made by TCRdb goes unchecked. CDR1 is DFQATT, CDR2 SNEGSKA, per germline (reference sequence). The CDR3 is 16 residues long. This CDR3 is CSARPPPRGLDSPLHF.

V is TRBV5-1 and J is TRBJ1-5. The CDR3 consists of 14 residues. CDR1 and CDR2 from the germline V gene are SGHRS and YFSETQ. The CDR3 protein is CASSPDTGNQPQHF.

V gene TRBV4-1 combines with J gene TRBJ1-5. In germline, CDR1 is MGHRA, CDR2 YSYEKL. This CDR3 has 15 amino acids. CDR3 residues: CASSQSGQGGQPQHF.

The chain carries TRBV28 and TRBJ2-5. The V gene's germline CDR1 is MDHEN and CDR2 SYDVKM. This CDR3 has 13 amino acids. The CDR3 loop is CASSLYVQETQYF.

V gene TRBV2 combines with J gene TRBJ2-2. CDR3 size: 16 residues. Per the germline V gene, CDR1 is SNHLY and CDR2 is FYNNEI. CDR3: CASSQEAVPNTGELFF.

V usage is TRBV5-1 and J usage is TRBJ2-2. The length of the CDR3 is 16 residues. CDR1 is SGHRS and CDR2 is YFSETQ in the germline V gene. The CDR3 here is CASSFSGRTNTGELFF.

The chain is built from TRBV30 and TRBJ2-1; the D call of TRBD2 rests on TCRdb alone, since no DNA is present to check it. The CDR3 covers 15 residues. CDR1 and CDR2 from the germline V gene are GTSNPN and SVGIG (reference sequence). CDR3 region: CACSTSGGFYNEQFF.

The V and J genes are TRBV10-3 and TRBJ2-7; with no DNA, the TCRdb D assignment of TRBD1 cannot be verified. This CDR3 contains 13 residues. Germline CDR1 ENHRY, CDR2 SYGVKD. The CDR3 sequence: CAISRDRVLEQYF.